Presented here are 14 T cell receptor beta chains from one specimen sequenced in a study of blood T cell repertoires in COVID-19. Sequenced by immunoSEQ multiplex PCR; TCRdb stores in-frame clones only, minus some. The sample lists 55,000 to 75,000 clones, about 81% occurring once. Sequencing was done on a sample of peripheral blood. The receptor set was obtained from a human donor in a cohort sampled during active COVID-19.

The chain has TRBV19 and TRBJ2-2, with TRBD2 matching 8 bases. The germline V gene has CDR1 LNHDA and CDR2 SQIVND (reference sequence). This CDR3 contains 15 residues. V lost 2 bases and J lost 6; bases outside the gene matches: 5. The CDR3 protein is CASSIKLRGAGELFF. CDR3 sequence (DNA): TGTGCCAGTAGTATAAAGTTGCGGGGGGCCGGGGAGCTGTTTTTT.

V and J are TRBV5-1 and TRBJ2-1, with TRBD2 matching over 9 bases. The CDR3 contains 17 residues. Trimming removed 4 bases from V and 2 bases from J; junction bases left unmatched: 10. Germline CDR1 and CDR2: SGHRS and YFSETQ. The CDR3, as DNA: TGCGCCAGCAGCCCCTCGATAGCGGGAGCGGCCTACAATGAGCAGTTCTTC. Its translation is CASSPSIAGAAYNEQFF.

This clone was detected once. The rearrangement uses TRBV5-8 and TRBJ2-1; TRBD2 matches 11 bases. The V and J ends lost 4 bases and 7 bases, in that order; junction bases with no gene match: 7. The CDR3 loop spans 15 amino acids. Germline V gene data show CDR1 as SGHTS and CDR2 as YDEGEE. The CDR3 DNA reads TGTGCCAGCAGCGATAGCGGGAGGGCCTTAAATGAGCAGTTCTTC. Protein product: CASSDSGRALNEQFF.

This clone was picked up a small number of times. CDR3 sequence (DNA): TGTGCCAGCAGTTACGCCAGGGGCATCACTGAAGCTTTCTTT. Encoded protein: CASSYARGITEAFF. V and J are TRBV6-5 and TRBJ1-1, with D possibly TRBD1 on 6 matching bases. The V end lost 2 bases, the J end lost 4 bases, and 11 bases lay between the germline ends. The germline V gene has CDR1 MNHEY and CDR2 SVGAGI. This CDR3 contains 14 residues.

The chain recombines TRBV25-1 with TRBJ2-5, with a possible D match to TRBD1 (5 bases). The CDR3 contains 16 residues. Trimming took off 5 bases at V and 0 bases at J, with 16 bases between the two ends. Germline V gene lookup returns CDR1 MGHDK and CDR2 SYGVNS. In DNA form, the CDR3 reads TGTGCCAGCAGTTCTCGGGTGGGGCCGTACCAAGAGACCCAGTACTTC. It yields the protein CASSSRVGPYQETQYF.

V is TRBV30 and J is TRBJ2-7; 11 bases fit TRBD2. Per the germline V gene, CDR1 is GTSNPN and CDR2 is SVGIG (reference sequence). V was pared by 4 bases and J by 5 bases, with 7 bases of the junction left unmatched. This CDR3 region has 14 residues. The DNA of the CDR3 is TGTGCCTGGAATAGCGGGAGGGGTAGGGACGAGCAGTACTTC. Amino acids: CAWNSGRGRDEQYF.

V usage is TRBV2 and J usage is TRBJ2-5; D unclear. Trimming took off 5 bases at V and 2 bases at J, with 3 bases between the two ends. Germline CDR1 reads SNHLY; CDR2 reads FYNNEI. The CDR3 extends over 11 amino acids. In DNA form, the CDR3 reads TGTGCCAGCAGTCCTCAAGAGACCCAGTACTTC. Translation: CASSPQETQYF. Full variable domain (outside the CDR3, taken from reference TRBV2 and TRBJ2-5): EPEVTQTPSHQVTQMGQEVILRCVPISNHLYFYWYRQILGQKVEFLVSFYNNEISEKSEIFDDQFSVERPDGSNFTLKIRSTKLEDSAMYFCASSPQETQYFGPGTRLLVL.

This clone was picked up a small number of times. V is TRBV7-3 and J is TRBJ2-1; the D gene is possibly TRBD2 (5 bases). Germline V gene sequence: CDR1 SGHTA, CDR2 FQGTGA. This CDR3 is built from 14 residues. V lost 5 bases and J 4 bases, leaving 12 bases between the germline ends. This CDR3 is CASSLGSKYNEQFF. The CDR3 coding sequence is TGTGCCAGCAGCCTAGGGAGCAAGTACAATGAGCAGTTCTTC.

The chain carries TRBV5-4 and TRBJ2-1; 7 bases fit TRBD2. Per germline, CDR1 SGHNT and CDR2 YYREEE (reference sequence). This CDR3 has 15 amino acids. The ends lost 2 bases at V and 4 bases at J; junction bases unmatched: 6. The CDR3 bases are TGTGCCAGCAGCTTCTGGACTAGTGGTTACAATGAGCAGTTCTTC. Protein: CASSFWTSGYNEQFF.

The CDR3 region has the DNA TGTGCCAGCAGCCGGGGACTAGCGGGAGGGCCGAGAAACATTCAGTACTTC. It encodes CASSRGLAGGPRNIQYF. The chain employs TRBV28 and TRBJ2-4; 16 nucleotides match TRBD2. The V gene's germline CDR1 is MDHEN and CDR2 SYDVKM. This CDR3 region has 17 residues. Trimming took 6 bases from V and 6 from J; bases not matched to a gene: 8. Combining the CDR3 with reference TRBV28 and TRBJ2-4 gives the whole variable domain DVKVTQSSRYLVKRTGEKVFLECVQDMDHENMFWYRQDPGLGLRLIYFSYDVKMKEKGDIPEGYSVSREKKERFSLILESASTNQTSMYLCASSRGLAGGPRNIQYFGAGTRLSVL.

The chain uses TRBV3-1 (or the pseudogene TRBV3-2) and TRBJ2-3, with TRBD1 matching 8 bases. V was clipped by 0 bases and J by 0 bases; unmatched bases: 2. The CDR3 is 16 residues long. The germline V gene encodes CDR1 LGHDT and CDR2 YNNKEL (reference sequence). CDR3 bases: TGTGCCAGCAGCCAAGATAGGACAGGGAGCACAGATACGCAGTATTTT. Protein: CASSQDRTGSTDTQYF.

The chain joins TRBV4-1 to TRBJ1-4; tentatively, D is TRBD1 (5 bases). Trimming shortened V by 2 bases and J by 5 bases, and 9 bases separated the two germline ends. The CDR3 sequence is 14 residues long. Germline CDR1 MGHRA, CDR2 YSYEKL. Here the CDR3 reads CASSQLGGNEKLFF. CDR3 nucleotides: TGCGCCAGCAGCCAACTGGGGGGGAATGAAAAACTGTTTTTT.

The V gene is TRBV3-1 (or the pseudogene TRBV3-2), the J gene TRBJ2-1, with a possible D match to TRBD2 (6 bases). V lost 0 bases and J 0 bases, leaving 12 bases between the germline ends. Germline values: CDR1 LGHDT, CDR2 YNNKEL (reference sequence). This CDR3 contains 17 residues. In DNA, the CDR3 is TGTGCCAGCAGCCAAGATAAGACGGGGGTCTCCTACAATGAGCAGTTCTTC. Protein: CASSQDKTGVSYNEQFF.

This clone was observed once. CDR3 nucleotide sequence: TGCGCCAGCCGACAGACTAGCGGGAGTCTCACAGATACGCAGTATTTT. This sequence encodes CASRQTSGSLTDTQYF. The V call is TRBV5-1, the J call TRBJ2-3, with TRBD2 identical over 12 bases. This CDR3 has 16 amino acids. V dropped 7 bases and J dropped 2; count of bases not matched to a gene: 8. Per the germline V gene, CDR1 is SGHRS and CDR2 is YFSETQ.